The 27 T cell receptor beta chains below all came from one sample that was sequenced in a study of cytomegalovirus exposure and HLA in healthy donors. 60 Vbeta and 13 Jbeta primers were used in PCR. Repertoires were generated with immunoSEQ multiplex PCR, while TCRdb's copy carries only in-frame clones and drops some. This sample yields 55,000 to 80,000 clones, of which over 60% are seen a single time; under 6% belongs to the top ten. The sequenced sample consisted of PBMCs. These receptors all come from a woman in her thirties in good health and CMV-seronegative.

The chain combines TRBV19 with TRBJ2-5; TRBD1 aligns across 7 bases. The germline V gene has CDR1 LNHDA and CDR2 SQIVND (reference sequence). With V trimmed by 4 bases and J by 4 bases, 6 bases remained unmatched. The CDR3 spans 14 residues. In DNA form, the CDR3 reads TGTGCCAGTAGTACGGGACAGCTGCCAGAGACCCAGTACTTC. This gives the protein CASSTGQLPETQYF.

This clone was detected a few times. The chain recombines TRBV28 with TRBJ2-5; the match to TRBD1 covers 10 bases. The J call is doubtful: the DNA matches TRBJ2-7 better. This CDR3 region has 15 residues. Germline-derived CDR1 and CDR2 are MDHEN and SYDVKM. CDR3: CASSSGTGAPYEQYF. The CDR3, as DNA: TGTGCCAGCAGTTCCGGGACAGGGGCGCCCTACGAGCAGTACTTC.

The chain recombines TRBV4-3 with TRBJ1-3, with D unresolved. Germline V gene data show CDR1 as LGHNA and CDR2 as YSLEER. This CDR3 is built from 15 residues. The germline V and J ends were trimmed by 0 bases and 4 bases, with 10 bases remaining between them. For the CDR3, the DNA is TGCGCCAGCAGCCAAGATGCGATCGCCGGAAACACCATATATTTT. Its protein is CASSQDAIAGNTIYF.

This chain joins TRBV27 and TRBJ2-1; the D gene is possibly TRBD1 (8 bases). The CDR3 runs to 15 residues. Trimming pared 2 bases from V and 8 bases from J, leaving 16 bases between. Germline values: CDR1 MNHEY, CDR2 SMNVEV (reference sequence). The CDR3, as DNA: TGTGCCAGCAGTTTAATACAGGGGGGGGTCCATGAGCAGTTCTTC. This translates into CASSLIQGGVHEQFF.

The chain has TRBV7-9 and TRBJ1-1, with 7 bases fitting TRBD1. The germline CDR1 and CDR2 sequences are SEHNR and FQNEAQ (reference sequence). V trimming: 5 bases; J trimming: 1 base; junction bases outside the gene matches: 7. The CDR3 consists of 15 residues. CDR3 in DNA: TGTGCCAGCAGCCCGAGACAGGGACCGAACACTGAAGCTTTCTTT. This gives the protein CASSPRQGPNTEAFF.

This clone showed up just a few times. The chain has TRBV27 and TRBJ1-5; D not resolved. This CDR3 contains 15 residues. Germline values: CDR1 MNHEY, CDR2 SMNVEV (reference sequence). V lost 0 bases, J lost 6 bases, and 12 bases lay in between. The CDR3 reads CASSLSSRGFQPQHF. CDR3 nucleotide sequence: TGTGCCAGCAGTTTATCTTCTCGCGGATTTCAGCCCCAGCATTTT.

The chain is built from TRBV7-6 and TRBJ2-2; D not resolved. The CDR3 has 11 amino acids. V lost 2 bases to trimming and J lost 8 bases, with 3 bases between them. CDR1 and CDR2 (germline): SGHVS, FNYEAQ. CDR3 loop: CASSLYGELFF. As DNA, the CDR3 is TGTGCCAGCAGCTTATATGGGGAGCTGTTTTTT.

The chain uses TRBV6-6 and TRBJ2-7, with D unresolved. The germline gives CDR1 MNHNY, CDR2 SVGAGI (reference sequence). V lost 6 bases and J 4 bases, leaving 10 bases between the germline ends. This CDR3 spans 12 amino acids. The CDR3 sequence is CASSQQAYEQYV. CDR3 coding DNA: TGTGCCAGCAGCCAGCAGGCGTACGAGCAGTACGTC.

This chain links TRBV29-1 with TRBJ1-2; a weak D match, TRBD1 (5 bases). Germline CDR1 SQVTM, CDR2 ANQGSEA. Trimming cost V 7 bases and J 8 bases, with 20 bases left between them. This CDR3 is built from 13 residues. CDR3 amino acids: CSATPSSRVGYTF. CDR3 coding DNA: TGCAGCGCCACTCCCTCCAGCAGGGTGGGCTACACCTTC.

The chain couples TRBV9 to TRBJ2-5; 11 bases align to TRBD1. The DNA end favors TRBJ2-7, so the J call may be wrong. CDR1 SGDLS and CDR2 YYNGEE come from the germline V gene. The CDR3 sequence is 15 residues long. CDR3 residues: CASSAGQGVSYEQYF. The DNA for the CDR3 is TGTGCCAGCAGCGCGGGACAGGGGGTATCCTACGAGCAGTACTTC.

V gene TRBV6-4 combines with J gene TRBJ1-6; D unresolved. The CDR3 loop spans 15 amino acids. The V end lost 2 bases, the J end lost 9 bases, and 14 bases lay between the germline ends. From germline, CDR1 is MRHNA and CDR2 SNTAGT. This CDR3 is CASSDGVVGGSPLHF. For the CDR3, the DNA is TGTGCCAGCAGTGACGGAGTAGTCGGTGGTTCACCCCTCCACTTT.

The chain has TRBV28 and TRBJ2-6; 7 nucleotides match TRBD2. Per the germline V gene, CDR1 is MDHEN and CDR2 is SYDVKM. The CDR3 is 16 residues long. With V trimmed by 5 bases and J by 0 bases, 4 bases remained unmatched. CDR3 sequence: CASSTWGGSGANVLTF. CDR3 coding DNA: TGTGCCAGCAGTACCTGGGGGGGCTCTGGGGCCAACGTCCTGACTTTC.

This clone turned up a few times. The gene calls are TRBV6-5 and TRBJ2-1; TRBD1 agrees at 7 bases. CDR3 length: 14 amino acids. The V and J ends lost 6 bases and 5 bases, in that order; junction bases with no gene match: 7. The V gene's germline CDR1 is MNHEY and CDR2 SVGAGI. The DNA for the CDR3 is TGTGCCAGCAGAAGGGACAGTAGCAACAATGAGCAGTTCTTC. Translation: CASRRDSSNNEQFF.

The chain combines TRBV5-4 with TRBJ2-2; 14 bases agree with TRBD2. After removal of 3 bases from V and 2 bases from J, the junction contained 9 bases not matched to a gene. Per germline, CDR1 SGHNT and CDR2 YYREEE (reference sequence). CDR3 length: 19 amino acids. DNA for the CDR3: TGTGCCAGCAGCTCTGGGACTAGCGGGAGCCCAGATAACACCGGGGAGCTGTTTTTT. It yields the protein CASSSGTSGSPDNTGELFF.

The rearrangement links TRBV11-2 to TRBJ2-1; 13 bases align to TRBD2. CDR1 is SGHAT, CDR2 FQNNGV, per germline. V shed 2 bases, J shed 5 bases, and the junction held 9 bases outside the gene matches. CDR3 length equals 18 residues. CDR3 coding DNA: TGTGCCAGCAGCTTAAACCCGAGGACTAGCGGGAGAGACAATGAGCAGTTCTTC. This translates into CASSLNPRTSGRDNEQFF.

The chain recombines TRBV19 with TRBJ2-7; weak D call: TRBD2 (5 bases). Germline V CDR1 and CDR2: LNHDA, SQIVND (reference sequence). CDR3 length: 15 amino acids. V lost 0 bases and J 0 bases, leaving 9 bases between the germline ends. CDR3: CASSIDLGDSYEQYF. The CDR3, as DNA: TGTGCCAGTAGTATAGATCTCGGGGACTCCTACGAGCAGTACTTC.

The CDR3 here is CASSLGDTEAFF. The CDR3 nucleotides are TGTGCCAGCAGCTTAGGGGACACTGAAGCTTTCTTT. The rearrangement joins TRBV5-6 to TRBJ1-1; D might be TRBD1 (5 bases). Trimming cost V 2 bases and J 3 bases, with 5 bases left between them. Germline-derived CDR1 and CDR2 are SGHDT and YYEEEE. This CDR3 comprises 12 residues.

The chain carries TRBV6-5 and TRBJ2-7; TRBD2 agrees at 12 bases. This CDR3 contains 15 residues. Germline trimming cut 4 bases from V and 6 bases from J; bases unmatched to any gene: 7. The V gene's germline CDR1 is MNHEY and CDR2 SVGAGI. DNA for the CDR3: TGTGCCAGCAGTTTGGTCCTAGCGGGAGGGAGCGAGCAGTACTTC. Translating gives CASSLVLAGGSEQYF.

This chain connects TRBV7-2 to TRBJ2-3, with 12 bases lining up with TRBD2. V lost 2 bases to trimming and J lost 2 bases; unmatched junction nucleotides: 8. Germline loops: CDR1 SGHTA, CDR2 FQGNSA. CDR3 length: 18 residues. The chain's CDR3 is CASSLSPGLAGITDTQYF. In nucleotides, the CDR3 is TGTGCCAGCAGCTTATCGCCGGGACTAGCGGGTATCACAGATACGCAGTATTTT. The full variable domain, in which reference TRBV7-2 and TRBJ2-3 provide the parts outside the CDR3, is GAGVSQSPSNKVTEKGKDVELRCDPISGHTALYWYRQSLGQGLEFLIYFQGNSAPDKSGLPSDRFSAERTGGSVSTLTIQRTQQEDSAVYLCASSLSPGLAGITDTQYFGPGTRLTVL.

The V call is TRBV7-9, the J call TRBJ2-7; D remains ambiguous. Between the trimmed V and J ends, which lost 1 base and 3 bases, there was a span of 10 bases. This CDR3 has 14 amino acids. Germline CDR1 SEHNR, CDR2 FQNEAQ (reference sequence). The CDR3 reads CASSLEVEDYEQYV. The CDR3, as DNA: TGTGCCAGCAGCTTAGAGGTCGAAGACTACGAGCAGTACGTC.

The gene calls are TRBV9 and TRBJ1-3; 9 nucleotides line up with TRBD1. This CDR3 is 15 amino acids long. The V and J ends lost 3 bases and 5 bases, in that order; junction bases with no gene match: 6. Per the germline V gene, CDR1 is SGDLS and CDR2 is YYNGEE. The chain's CDR3 is CASSAQGQGRNTIYF. The DNA of the CDR3 is TGTGCCAGCAGCGCCCAAGGACAGGGGAGAAACACCATATATTTT.

The gene calls are TRBV7-9 and TRBJ2-7; perhaps TRBD1 as D (5 bases). CDR1 and CDR2 (germline): SEHNR, FQNEAQ (reference sequence). V gave up 5 bases and J gave up 0 bases, with 14 bases separating them. The CDR3 extends over 15 amino acids. CDR3 in DNA: TGTGCCAGCAGCCCTTACGTCGACAGCTCCTACGAGCAGTACTTC. It specifies CASSPYVDSSYEQYF.

This clone was counted only a few times. The V call is TRBV6-4, the J call TRBJ2-1; TRBD2 matches 9 bases. Germline assignment: CDR1 MRHNA and CDR2 SNTAGT. This CDR3 has 13 amino acids. V shed 6 bases and J 9 bases; nucleotides not matched to a gene: 6. The CDR3 DNA reads TGTGCCAGCAGCCCCAGAGCGGGAGGTGAGCAGTTCTTC. It encodes CASSPRAGGEQFF.

This chain joins TRBV6-1 and TRBJ2-1; 8 nucleotides agree with TRBD2. This CDR3 spans 14 amino acids. J lost 5 bases, V lost 5 bases, and 5 bases had no gene match. CDR1 is MNHNS, CDR2 SASEGT, per germline. The CDR3 is CASSWAGGHNEQFF. The CDR3, as DNA: TGTGCCAGCAGTTGGGCGGGAGGACACAATGAGCAGTTCTTC.

The chain carries TRBV11-2 and TRBJ1-1, with 8 bases aligning to TRBD1. Germline lookup yields CDR1 SGHAT and CDR2 FQNNGV. V trimming: 3 bases; J trimming: 1 base; junction bases outside the gene matches: 10. The CDR3 contains 17 residues. The CDR3 reads CASSFGQGQRGNTEAFF. DNA for the CDR3: TGTGCCAGCAGCTTTGGACAGGGCCAGAGAGGGAACACTGAAGCTTTCTTT.

This clone was seen more than once but under ten times. The chain combines TRBV11-3 with TRBJ2-1; D remains unclear. Germline assignment: CDR1 SGHNT and CDR2 YENEEA. Trimming cost V 1 base and J 0 bases, with 7 bases left between them. CDR3 length: 15 residues. The CDR3 DNA reads TGTGCCAGCAGCTTAGGAGCGTTCTCCTACAATGAGCAGTTCTTC. This gives the protein CASSLGAFSYNEQFF.

V and J are TRBV12-5 and TRBJ2-5; D uncertain. CDR3 length: 18 amino acids. Germline V gene sequence: CDR1 LGHNT, CDR2 FRNRAP. The V and J ends lost 0 bases and 3 bases respectively, with 20 bases between them. DNA of the CDR3: TGTGCTAGTGGTTTGGTACCGGCCCCCGGCGGTTTTGAAGAGACCCAGTACTTC. As protein: CASGLVPAPGGFEETQYF.